This T cell receptor (beta chain) was found in a study of blood T cell repertoires in COVID-19. Whole-study context: Researchers got acute and convalescent COVID-19 samples from the United States, Italy and Spain.

As processed by the authors: Using reference gene primer amplification, nucleated cell counts were estimated. Here immunoSEQ multiplex PCR was the method, and the copy in TCRdb shows in-frame clones only, minus some. V and J calls and clone size are given by that table; D and trimming were obtained from the DNA. Among about 74,000 clones listed, 76% were seen once. CDR3 length: 21 residues. V lost 1 base and J 0 bases, leaving 25 bases between the germline ends. The germline V gene has CDR1 MDHEN and CDR2 SYDVKM. This chain links TRBV28 with TRBJ1-5; no clear D gene. Sequencing input: peripheral blood. This receptor was identified in a man in his sixties or seventies with active or convalescent COVID-19. The CDR3 here is CASSLFSGIGRRDFSNQPQHF. The CDR3 coding sequence is TGTGCCAGCAGTTTATTTTCCGGGATAGGTCGGCGAGACTTTAGCAATCAGCCCCAGCATTTT.